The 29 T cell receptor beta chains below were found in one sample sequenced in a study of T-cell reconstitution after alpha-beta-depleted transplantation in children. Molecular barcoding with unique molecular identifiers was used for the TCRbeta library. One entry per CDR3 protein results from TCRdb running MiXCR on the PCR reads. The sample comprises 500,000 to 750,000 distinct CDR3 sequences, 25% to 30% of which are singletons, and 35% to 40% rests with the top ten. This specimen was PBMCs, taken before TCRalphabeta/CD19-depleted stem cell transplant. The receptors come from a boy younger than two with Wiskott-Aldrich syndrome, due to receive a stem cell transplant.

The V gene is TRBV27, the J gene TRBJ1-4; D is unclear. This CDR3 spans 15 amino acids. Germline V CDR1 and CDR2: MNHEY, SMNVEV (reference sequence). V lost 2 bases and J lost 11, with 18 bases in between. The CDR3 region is CASSLKVAGSGKLFF. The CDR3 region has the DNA TGTGCCAGCAGTTTAAAAGTCGCAGGCTCGGGGAAACTGTTTTTT.

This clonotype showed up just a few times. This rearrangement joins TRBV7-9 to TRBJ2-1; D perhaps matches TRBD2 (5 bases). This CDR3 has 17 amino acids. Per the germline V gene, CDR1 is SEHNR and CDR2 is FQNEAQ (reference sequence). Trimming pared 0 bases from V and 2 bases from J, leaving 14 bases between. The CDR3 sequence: CASSLAPRTQTYNEQFF. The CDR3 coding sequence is TGTGCCAGCAGCTTAGCCCCGAGGACTCAGACCTACAATGAGCAGTTCTTC.

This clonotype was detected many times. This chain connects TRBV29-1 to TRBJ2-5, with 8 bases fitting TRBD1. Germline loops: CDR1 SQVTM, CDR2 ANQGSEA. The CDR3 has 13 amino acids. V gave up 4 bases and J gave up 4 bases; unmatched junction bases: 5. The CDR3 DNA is TGCAGCGTTGCTGGACAGGGAGGAGAGACCCAGTACTTC. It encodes CSVAGQGGETQYF.

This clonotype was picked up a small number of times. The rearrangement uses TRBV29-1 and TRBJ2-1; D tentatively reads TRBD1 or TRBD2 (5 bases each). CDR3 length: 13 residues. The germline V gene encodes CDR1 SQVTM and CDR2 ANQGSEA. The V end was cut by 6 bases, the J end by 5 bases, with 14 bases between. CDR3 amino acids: CSVRSWGNNEQFF. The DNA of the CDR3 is TGCAGCGTCCGGTCATGGGGGAACAATGAGCAGTTCTTC.

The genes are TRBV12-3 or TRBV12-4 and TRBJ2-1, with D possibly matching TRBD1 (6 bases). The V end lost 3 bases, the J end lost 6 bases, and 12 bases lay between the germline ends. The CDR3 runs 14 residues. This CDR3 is CASSFKTGGNEQFF. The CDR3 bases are TGTGCCAGCAGTTTTAAGACAGGTGGCAATGAGCAGTTCTTC.

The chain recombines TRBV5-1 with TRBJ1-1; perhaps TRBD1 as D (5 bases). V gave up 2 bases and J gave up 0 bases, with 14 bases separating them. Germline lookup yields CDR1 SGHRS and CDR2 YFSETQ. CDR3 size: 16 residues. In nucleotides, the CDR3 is TGCGCCAGCAGCTTCGGGGCAGTGAGCGTGAACACTGAAGCTTTCTTT. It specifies CASSFGAVSVNTEAFF.

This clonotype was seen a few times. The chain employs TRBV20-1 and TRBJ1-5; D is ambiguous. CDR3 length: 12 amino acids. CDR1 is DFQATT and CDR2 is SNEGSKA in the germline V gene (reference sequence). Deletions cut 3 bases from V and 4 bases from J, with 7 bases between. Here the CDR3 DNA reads TGCAGTGCTAGCGCGGGAAATCAGCCCCAGCATTTT. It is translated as CSASAGNQPQHF.

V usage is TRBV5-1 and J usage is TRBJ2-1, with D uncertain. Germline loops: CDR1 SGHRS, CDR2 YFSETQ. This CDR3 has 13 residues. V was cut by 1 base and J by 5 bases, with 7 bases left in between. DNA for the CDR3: TGCGCCAGCAGCTTGCTCAGCAACAATGAGCAGTTCTTC. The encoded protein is CASSLLSNNEQFF.

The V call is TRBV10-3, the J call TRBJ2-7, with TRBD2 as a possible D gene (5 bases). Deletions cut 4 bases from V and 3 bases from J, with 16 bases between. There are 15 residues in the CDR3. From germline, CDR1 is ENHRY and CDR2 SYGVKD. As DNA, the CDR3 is TGTGCCATCAGTGGGTCTACCGGGGAAGTCTACGAGCAGTACTTC. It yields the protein CAISGSTGEVYEQYF.

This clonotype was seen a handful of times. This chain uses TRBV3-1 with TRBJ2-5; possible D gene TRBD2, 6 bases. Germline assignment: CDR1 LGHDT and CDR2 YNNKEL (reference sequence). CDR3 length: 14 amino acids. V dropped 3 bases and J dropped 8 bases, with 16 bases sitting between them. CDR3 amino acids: CASSQKGRPTTQYF. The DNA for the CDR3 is TGTGCCAGCAGCCAGAAAGGGAGGCCCACCACCCAGTACTTC.

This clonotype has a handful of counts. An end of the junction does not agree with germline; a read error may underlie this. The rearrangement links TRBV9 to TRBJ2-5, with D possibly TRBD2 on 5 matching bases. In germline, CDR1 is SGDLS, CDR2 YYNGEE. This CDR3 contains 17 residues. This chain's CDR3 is CASSVVPNGARGQEVHF. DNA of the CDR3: TGTGCCAGCAGCGTAGTTCCAAATGGAGCTAGAGGGCAAGAGGTTCACTTC. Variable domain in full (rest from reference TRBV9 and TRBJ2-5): DSGVTQTPKHLITATGQRVTLRCSPRSGDLSVYWYQQSLDQGLQFLIQYYNGEERAKGNILERFSAQQFPDLHSELNLSSLELGDSALYFCASSVVPNGARGQEVHFGPGTRLLVL.

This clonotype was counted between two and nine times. The CDR3 DNA sequence: TGTGCCAGCAGCTTACTAGCGGGAGTCGGTGGGAACGAGCAGTACTTC. This translates into CASSLLAGVGGNEQYF. The chain combines TRBV7-9 with TRBJ2-7; 10 positions match TRBD2. V was clipped by 2 bases and J by 5 bases; unmatched bases: 9. The CDR3 runs to 16 residues. Germline V gene data show CDR1 as SEHNR and CDR2 as FQNEAQ (reference sequence).

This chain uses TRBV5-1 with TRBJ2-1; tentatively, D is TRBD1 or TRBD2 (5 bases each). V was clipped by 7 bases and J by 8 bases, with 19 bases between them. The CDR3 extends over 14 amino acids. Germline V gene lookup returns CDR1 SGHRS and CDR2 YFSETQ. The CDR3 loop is CASAGGTTPYEQFF. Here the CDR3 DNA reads TGCGCCAGCGCTGGTGGGACGACACCCTATGAGCAGTTCTTC.

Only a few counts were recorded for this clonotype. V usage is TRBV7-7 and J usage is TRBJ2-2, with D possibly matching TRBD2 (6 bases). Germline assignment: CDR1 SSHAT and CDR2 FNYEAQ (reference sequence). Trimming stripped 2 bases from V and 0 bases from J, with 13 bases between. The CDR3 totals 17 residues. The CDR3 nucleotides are TGTGCCAGCAGCTTAAGAAGCGGGCACGCGAACACCGGGGAGCTGTTTTTT. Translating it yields CASSLRSGHANTGELFF. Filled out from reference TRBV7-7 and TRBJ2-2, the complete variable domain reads GAGVSQSPRYKVTKRGQDVTLRCDPISSHATLYWYQQALGQGPEFLTYFNYEAQPDKSGLPSDRFSAERPEGSISTLTIQRTEQRDSAMYRCASSLRSGHANTGELFFGEGSRLTVL.

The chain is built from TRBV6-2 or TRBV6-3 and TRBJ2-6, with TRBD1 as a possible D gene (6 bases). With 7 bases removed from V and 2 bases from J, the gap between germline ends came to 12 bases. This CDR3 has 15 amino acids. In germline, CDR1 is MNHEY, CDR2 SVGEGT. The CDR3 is CASNKGGTGANVLTF. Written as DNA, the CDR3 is TGTGCCAGCAATAAAGGGGGAACTGGGGCCAACGTCCTGACTTTC.

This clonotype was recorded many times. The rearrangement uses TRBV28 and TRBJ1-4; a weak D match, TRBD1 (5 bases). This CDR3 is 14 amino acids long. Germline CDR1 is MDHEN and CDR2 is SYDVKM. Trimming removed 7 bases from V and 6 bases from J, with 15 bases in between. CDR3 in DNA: TGTGCCAGCAACCCGGGACCTGGGGATGAAAAACTGTTTTTT. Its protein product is CASNPGPGDEKLFF.

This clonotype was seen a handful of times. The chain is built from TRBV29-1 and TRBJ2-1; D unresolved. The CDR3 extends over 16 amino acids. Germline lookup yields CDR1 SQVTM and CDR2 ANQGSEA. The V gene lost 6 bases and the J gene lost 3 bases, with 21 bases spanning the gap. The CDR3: CSVPLVSGSSYNEQFF. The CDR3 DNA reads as TGCAGCGTCCCGTTGGTTTCCGGGTCCAGCTACAATGAGCAGTTCTTC.

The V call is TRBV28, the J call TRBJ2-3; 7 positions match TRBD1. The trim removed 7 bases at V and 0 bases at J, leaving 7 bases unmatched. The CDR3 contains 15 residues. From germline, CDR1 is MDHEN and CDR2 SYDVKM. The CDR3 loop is CASTTGVASTDTQYF. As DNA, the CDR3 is TGTGCCAGCACCACAGGGGTCGCCAGCACAGATACGCAGTATTTT.

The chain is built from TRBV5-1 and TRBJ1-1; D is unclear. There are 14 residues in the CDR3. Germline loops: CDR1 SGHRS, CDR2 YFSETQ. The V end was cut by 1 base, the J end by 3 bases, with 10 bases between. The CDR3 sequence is CASSLYASHTEAFF. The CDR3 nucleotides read TGCGCCAGCAGCTTGTATGCCAGCCACACTGAAGCTTTCTTT. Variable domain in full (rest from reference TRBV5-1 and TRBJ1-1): KAGVTQTPRYLIKTRGQQVTLSCSPISGHRSVSWYQQTPGQGLQFLFEYFSETQRNKGNFPGRFSGRQFSNSRSEMNVSTLELGDSALYLCASSLYASHTEAFFGQGTRLTVV.

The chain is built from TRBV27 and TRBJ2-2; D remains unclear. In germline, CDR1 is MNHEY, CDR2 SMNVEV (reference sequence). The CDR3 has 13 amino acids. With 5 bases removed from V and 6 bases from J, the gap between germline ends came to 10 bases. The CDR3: CASSPGRSGELFF. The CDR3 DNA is TGTGCCAGCAGTCCCGGTAGATCCGGGGAGCTGTTTTTT.

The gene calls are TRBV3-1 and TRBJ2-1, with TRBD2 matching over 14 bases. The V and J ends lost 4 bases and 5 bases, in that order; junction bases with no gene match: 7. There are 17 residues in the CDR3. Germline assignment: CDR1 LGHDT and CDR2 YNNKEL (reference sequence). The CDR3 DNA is TGTGCCAGCAGCCTAGGACTAGCGGGAGGTCTTCACAATGAGCAGTTCTTC. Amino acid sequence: CASSLGLAGGLHNEQFF.

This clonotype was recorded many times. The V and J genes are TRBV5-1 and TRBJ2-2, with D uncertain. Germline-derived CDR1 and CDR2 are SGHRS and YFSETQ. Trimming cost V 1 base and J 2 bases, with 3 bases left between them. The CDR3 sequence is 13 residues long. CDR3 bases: TGCGCCAGCAGCTTGACAAACACCGGGGAGCTGTTTTTT. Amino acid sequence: CASSLTNTGELFF. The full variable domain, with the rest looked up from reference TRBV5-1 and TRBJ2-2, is KAGVTQTPRYLIKTRGQQVTLSCSPISGHRSVSWYQQTPGQGLQFLFEYFSETQRNKGNFPGRFSGRQFSNSRSEMNVSTLELGDSALYLCASSLTNTGELFFGEGSRLTVL.

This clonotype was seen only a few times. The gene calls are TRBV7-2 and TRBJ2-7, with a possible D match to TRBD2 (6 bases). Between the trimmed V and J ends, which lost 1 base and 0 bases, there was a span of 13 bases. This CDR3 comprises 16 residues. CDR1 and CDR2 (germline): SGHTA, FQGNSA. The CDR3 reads CASSLEPHGGSYEQYF. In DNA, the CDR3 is TGTGCCAGCAGCTTAGAACCCCACGGGGGCTCCTACGAGCAGTACTTC.

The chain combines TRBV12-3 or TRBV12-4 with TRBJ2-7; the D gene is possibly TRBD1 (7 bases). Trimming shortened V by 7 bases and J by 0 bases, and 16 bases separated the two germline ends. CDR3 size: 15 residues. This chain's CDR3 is CASKRQGLSSYEQYF. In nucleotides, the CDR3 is TGTGCCAGCAAACGACAGGGACTGAGCTCCTACGAGCAGTACTTC.

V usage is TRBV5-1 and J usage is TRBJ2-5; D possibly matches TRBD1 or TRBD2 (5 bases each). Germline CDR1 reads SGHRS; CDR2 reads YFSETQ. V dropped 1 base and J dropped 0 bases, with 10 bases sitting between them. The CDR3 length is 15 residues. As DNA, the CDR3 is TGCGCCAGCAGCTTGAACGGGGCGTACCAAGAGACCCAGTACTTC. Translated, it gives CASSLNGAYQETQYF.

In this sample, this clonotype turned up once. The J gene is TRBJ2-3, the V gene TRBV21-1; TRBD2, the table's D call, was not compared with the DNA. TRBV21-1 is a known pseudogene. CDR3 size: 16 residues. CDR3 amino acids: CASSRVLADNTDTQYF. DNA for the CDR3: TGTGCCAGCAGCAGAGTACTAGCGGATAACACAGATACGCAGTATTTT.

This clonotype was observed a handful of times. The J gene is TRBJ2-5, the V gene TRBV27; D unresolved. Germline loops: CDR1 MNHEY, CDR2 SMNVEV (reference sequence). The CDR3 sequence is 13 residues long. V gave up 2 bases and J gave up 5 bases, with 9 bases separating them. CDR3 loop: CASSLGSWETQYF. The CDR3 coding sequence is TGTGCCAGCAGTTTAGGGTCTTGGGAGACCCAGTACTTC.

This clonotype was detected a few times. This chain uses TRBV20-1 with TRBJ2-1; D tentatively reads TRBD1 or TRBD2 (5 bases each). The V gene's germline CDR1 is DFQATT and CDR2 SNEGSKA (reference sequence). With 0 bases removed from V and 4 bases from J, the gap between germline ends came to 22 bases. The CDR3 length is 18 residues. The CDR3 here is CSARDPGSGDLPYNEQFF. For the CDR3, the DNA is TGCAGTGCTAGAGATCCCGGCTCTGGGGACCTACCTTACAATGAGCAGTTCTTC.

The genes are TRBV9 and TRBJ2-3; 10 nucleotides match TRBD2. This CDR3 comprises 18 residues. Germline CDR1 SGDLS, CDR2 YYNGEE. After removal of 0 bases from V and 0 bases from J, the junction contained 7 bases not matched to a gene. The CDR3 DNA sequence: TGTGCCAGCAGCGTAGAGACTAGCGGGTTCATAAGCACAGATACGCAGTATTTT. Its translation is CASSVETSGFISTDTQYF.